This TCR beta chain was captured by sequencing in a study of OX40 agonist ivuxolimab in advanced cancers. TCRdb keeps only in-frame clones here, not all; method: immunoSEQ multiplex PCR. Among tens of thousands of clones listed, 85% were seen once. The CDR3 is 13 residues long. Trimming shortened V by 4 bases and J by 4 bases, and 8 bases separated the two germline ends. Germline-derived CDR1 and CDR2 are GTSNPN and SVGIG (reference sequence). This chain joins TRBV30 and TRBJ2-6; D perhaps matches TRBD2 (5 bases). The sequence came from an adult with an advanced solid tumor such as melanoma, head and neck, liver or kidney cancer. The sequences come from CD4+ or CD8+ T cells sorted from blood, collected in a trial of the OX40 agonist ivuxolimab. The CDR3 loop reads CAWNGEGANVLTF. The CDR3 DNA reads TGTGCCTGGAACGGGGAAGGGGCCAACGTCCTGACTTTC.